This TCR beta chain was captured by sequencing in a study of Ad26.COV2.S vaccination and SARS-CoV-2 variants. About this clone itself: Antigen unknown.

The protocol was immunoSEQ multiplex PCR, while the TCRdb copy is restricted to in-frame clones and leaves out a portion. The profile shows roughly 270,000 clones, around 87% of them singletons. Stated treatment: 15 to 20 received Ad26.COV2.S at low or high dose, single or two shots; several received placebo; per-sample allocation not given. Each sample was drawn 63 days after the first injection (of vaccine or placebo). Whole-study findings and limits: There was a possibility that the TCR breadth and depth analyses underestimated total T cell responses.

This sequence was found in a person between 18 and 59 years old who received the Ad26.COV2.S COVID-19 vaccine or a placebo. The sequenced sample was peripheral blood, obtained in a trial of Ad26.COV2.S vaccine versus placebo.

CDR3 nucleotide sequence: TGTGCCAGCAGTGATCCCCTCTTCCCCTCGAAAGCTTTCTTT. Translation: CASSDPLFPSKAFF. The V and J genes are TRBV25-1 and TRBJ1-1; no reliable D call. Germline CDR1 is MGHDK and CDR2 is SYGVNS. This CDR3 comprises 14 residues. V lost 3 bases to trimming and J lost 9 bases, with 17 bases between them. Combining the CDR3 with reference TRBV25-1 and TRBJ1-1 gives the whole variable domain EADIYQTPRYLVIGTGKKITLECSQTMGHDKMYWYQQDPGMELHLIHYSYGVNSTEKGDLSSESTVSRIRTEHFPLTLESARPSHTSQYLCASSDPLFPSKAFFGQGTRLTVV.